These 12 T cell receptor beta chains originate from one sample sequenced in a study of T cell repertoires in cytomegalovirus infection. TCRdb analysed the reads with MiXCR anew, one entry per CDR3 protein. The table lists roughly 570,000 distinct CDR3 sequences, 40% of them singletons. No antigen has been identified for these receptors. Sequences were derived from cultured PBMCs, sampled from culture after CMV antigen stimulation. The source is a human donor in good health (CMV status not recorded). Some clones in this sample may be carry-over from other donors' samples.

The V gene is TRBV20-1, the J gene TRBJ2-7; unclear D gene. The V gene lost 0 bases and the J gene lost 3 bases, with 6 bases spanning the gap. The CDR3 loop spans 12 amino acids. Germline CDR1 reads DFQATT; CDR2 reads SNEGSKA (reference sequence). The CDR3 loop reads CSAREVLYEQYF. The CDR3 region has the DNA TGCAGTGCTAGAGAAGTGCTCTACGAGCAGTACTTC.

The V gene is TRBV11-3, the J gene TRBJ2-1; D is perhaps TRBD2 (6 bases). CDR3 size: 17 residues. Germline CDR1 and CDR2: SGHNT and YENEEA. V gave up 5 bases and J gave up 0 bases, with 17 bases separating them. This CDR3 reads CASSAPPSGDSYNEQFF. CDR3 nucleotides: TGTGCCAGCAGCGCTCCCCCGTCGGGGGACTCCTACAATGAGCAGTTCTTC.

The chain combines TRBV12-3 or TRBV12-4 with TRBJ2-7; D unresolved. Deletions cut 6 bases from V and 4 bases from J, with 10 bases between. This CDR3 region has 12 residues. This chain's CDR3 is CASSYFFYEQYF. CDR3 sequence (DNA): TGTGCCAGCAGCTACTTTTTTTACGAGCAGTACTTC.

This sequence joins TRBV4-1 and TRBJ2-3, with D perhaps assigned TRBD1 or TRBD2 (5 bases each). The CDR3 consists of 14 residues. The V gene's germline CDR1 is MGHRA and CDR2 YSYEKL. V was trimmed by 1 base and J by 6 bases, leaving 11 bases between them. CDR3 protein: CASSQGGPQDTQYF. CDR3 nucleotide sequence: TGCGCCAGCAGCCAAGGGGGACCCCAGGATACGCAGTATTTT.

There are a few counts of this clonotype. The rearrangement links TRBV7-2 to TRBJ2-7; possible D gene TRBD2, 7 bases. Trimming removed 5 bases from V and 1 base from J, with 18 bases in between. Germline lookup yields CDR1 SGHTA and CDR2 FQGNSA. The length of the CDR3 is 16 residues. The CDR3, as DNA: TGTGCCAGCAGCCTGAGGGGGGGAGGGGATTCCTACGAGCAGTACTTC. It encodes CASSLRGGGDSYEQYF. Filled out from reference TRBV7-2 and TRBJ2-7, the complete variable domain reads GAGVSQSPSNKVTEKGKDVELRCDPISGHTALYWYRQSLGQGLEFLIYFQGNSAPDKSGLPSDRFSAERTGGSVSTLTIQRTQQEDSAVYLCASSLRGGGDSYEQYFGPGTRLTVT.

V is TRBV7-2 and J is TRBJ2-5; 8 nucleotides line up with TRBD2. Losses at the gene ends were 5 bases for V and 5 bases for J; bases not matched to a gene: 4. CDR1 is SGHTA and CDR2 is FQGNSA in the germline V gene. The CDR3 sequence is 13 residues long. The CDR3 region is CASSPGGLETQYF. CDR3 DNA sequence: TGTGCCAGCAGCCCGGGGGGGTTGGAGACCCAGTACTTC.

The rearrangement uses TRBV4-2 and TRBJ1-2; D uncertain. V lost 0 bases, J lost 3 bases, and 11 bases lay in between. Germline V gives CDR1 LGHNA, CDR2 YNFKEQ. CDR3 length: 15 residues. CDR3 sequence reads: CASSQDPNPDYGYTF. The CDR3 bases are TGTGCCAGCAGCCAAGATCCAAACCCAGACTATGGCTACACCTTC.

This clonotype appeared a few times. The gene calls are TRBV4-1 and TRBJ2-1; D is unresolved. Trimming took 0 bases from V and 0 from J, leaving 12 bases between them. Germline V gene sequence: CDR1 MGHRA, CDR2 YSYEKL. This CDR3 has 17 residues. This chain's CDR3 is CASSQEDSGSSYNEQFF. For the CDR3, the DNA is TGCGCCAGCAGCCAAGAGGATTCCGGCAGCTCCTACAATGAGCAGTTCTTC.

Only a few counts were recorded for this clonotype. The chain links TRBV7-2 to TRBJ2-7, with 7 bases matching TRBD1. CDR1 is SGHTA and CDR2 is FQGNSA in the germline V gene. The V segment lost 4 bases and the J segment 4 bases; nucleotides outside the gene matches: 10. The length of the CDR3 is 15 residues. As DNA, the CDR3 is TGTGCCAGCAGCTCACCCGACAGGGCAATGTACGAGCAGTACTTC. This translates into CASSSPDRAMYEQYF.

The CDR3 region is CASSYTPRGSGYTF. CDR3 DNA sequence: TGTGCCAGCAGTTACACCCCGAGGGGGTCTGGCTACACCTTC. V and J are TRBV6-6 and TRBJ1-2, with D perhaps TRBD1 (6 bases). Germline CDR1 and CDR2: MNHNY and SVGAGI (reference sequence). This CDR3 is built from 14 residues. V was shortened by 2 bases and J by 7 bases, with 14 bases between the two germline ends.

This clonotype has a handful of counts. This rearrangement joins TRBV4-3 to TRBJ1-1; tentative D call: TRBD1 (6 bases). This CDR3 is 14 amino acids long. In germline, CDR1 is LGHNA, CDR2 YSLEER. V was cut by 3 bases and J by 4 bases, with 12 bases left in between. The CDR3 nucleotides are TGCGCCAGCAGCCACCAGGGGAGTGGCACTGAAGCTTTCTTT. Its protein is CASSHQGSGTEAFF.

The V and J genes are TRBV6-2 or TRBV6-3 and TRBJ2-1; D is possibly TRBD2 (6 bases). The CDR3 consists of 16 residues. CDR1 is MNHEY and CDR2 is SVGEGT in the germline V gene. The V and J ends lost 6 bases and 6 bases respectively, with 21 bases between them. The CDR3 reads CASSRPLAAGVNEQFF. The CDR3 DNA reads as TGTGCCAGCAGCCGTCCCCTGGCAGCGGGCGTCAATGAGCAGTTCTTC.